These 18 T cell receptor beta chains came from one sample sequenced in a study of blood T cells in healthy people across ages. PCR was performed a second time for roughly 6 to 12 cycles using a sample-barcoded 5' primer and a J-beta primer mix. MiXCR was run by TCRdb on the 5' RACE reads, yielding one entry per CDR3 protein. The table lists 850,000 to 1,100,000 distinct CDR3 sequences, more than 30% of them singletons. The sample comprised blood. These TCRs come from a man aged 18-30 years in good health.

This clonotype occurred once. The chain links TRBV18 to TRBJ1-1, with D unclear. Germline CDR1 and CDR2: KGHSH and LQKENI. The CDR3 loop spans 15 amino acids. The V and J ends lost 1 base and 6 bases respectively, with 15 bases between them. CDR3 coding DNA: TGTGCCAGCTCACCACGTCCCGCGGCGGGTGCTGAAGCTTTCTTT. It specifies CASSPRPAAGAEAFF.

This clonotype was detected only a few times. The CDR3 bases are TGTGCCAGCAGCGTCCCCACTAGCACAGATACGCAGTATTTT. Translated, it gives CASSVPTSTDTQYF. The chain has TRBV7-2 and TRBJ2-3; D ambiguous. Germline CDR1 reads SGHTA; CDR2 reads FQGNSA. V was cut by 5 bases and J by 0 bases, with 9 bases left in between. The CDR3 is 14 amino acids.

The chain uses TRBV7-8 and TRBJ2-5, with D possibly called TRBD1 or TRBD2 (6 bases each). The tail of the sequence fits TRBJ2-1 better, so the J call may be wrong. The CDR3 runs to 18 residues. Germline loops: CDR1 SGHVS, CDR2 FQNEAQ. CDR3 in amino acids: CASSLDPQEAEGEETQFF. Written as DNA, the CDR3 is TGTGCCAGCAGCTTAGATCCCCAAGAAGCGGAGGGGGAAGAGACCCAGTTCTTC.

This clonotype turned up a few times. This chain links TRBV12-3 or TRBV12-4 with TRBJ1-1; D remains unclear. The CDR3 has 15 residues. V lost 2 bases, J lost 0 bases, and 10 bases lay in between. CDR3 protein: CASSLIGPLNTEAFF. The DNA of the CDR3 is TGTGCCAGCAGTTTAATTGGGCCGTTGAACACTGAAGCTTTCTTT.

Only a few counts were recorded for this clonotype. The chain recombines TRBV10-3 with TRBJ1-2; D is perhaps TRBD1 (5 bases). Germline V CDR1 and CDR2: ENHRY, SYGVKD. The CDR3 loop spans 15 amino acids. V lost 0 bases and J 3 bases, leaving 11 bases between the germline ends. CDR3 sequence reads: CAISESHGADYGYTF. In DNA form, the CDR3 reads TGTGCCATCAGTGAGTCGCACGGGGCTGACTATGGCTACACCTTC.

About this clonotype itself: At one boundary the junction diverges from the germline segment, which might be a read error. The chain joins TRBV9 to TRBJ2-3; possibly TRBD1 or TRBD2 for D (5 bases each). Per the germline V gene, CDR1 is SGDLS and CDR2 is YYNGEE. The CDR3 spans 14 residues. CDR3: CVSGLGVSTDTQYF. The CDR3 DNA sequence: TGTGTCAGCGGTCTGGGGGTAAGCACAGATACGCAGTATTTT.

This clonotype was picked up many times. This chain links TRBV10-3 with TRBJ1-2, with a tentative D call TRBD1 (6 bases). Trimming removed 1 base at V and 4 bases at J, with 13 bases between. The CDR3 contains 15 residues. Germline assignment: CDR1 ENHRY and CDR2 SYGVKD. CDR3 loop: CAISEWTEATYGYTF. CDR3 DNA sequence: TGTGCCATCAGTGAGTGGACAGAGGCTACCTATGGCTACACCTTC.

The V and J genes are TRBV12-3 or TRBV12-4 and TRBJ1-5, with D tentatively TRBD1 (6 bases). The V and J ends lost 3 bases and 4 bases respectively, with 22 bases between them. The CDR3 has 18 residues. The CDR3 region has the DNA TGTGCCAGCAGTTTTAGCGGGAGGGGACAAGACCCAAATCAGCCCCAGCATTTT. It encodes CASSFSGRGQDPNQPQHF.

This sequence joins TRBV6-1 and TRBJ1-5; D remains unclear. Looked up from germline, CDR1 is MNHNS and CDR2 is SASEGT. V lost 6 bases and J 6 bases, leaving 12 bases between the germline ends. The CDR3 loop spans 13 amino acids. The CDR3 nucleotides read TGTGCCAGCAGGGACGGAGCAGGTCAGCCCCAGCATTTT. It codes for CASRDGAGQPQHF.

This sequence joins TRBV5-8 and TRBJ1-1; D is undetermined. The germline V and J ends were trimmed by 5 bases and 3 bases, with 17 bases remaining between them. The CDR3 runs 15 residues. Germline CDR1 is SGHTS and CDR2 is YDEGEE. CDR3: CASSQDGEADTEAFF. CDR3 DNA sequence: TGTGCCAGCAGTCAGGACGGGGAGGCGGACACTGAAGCTTTCTTT.

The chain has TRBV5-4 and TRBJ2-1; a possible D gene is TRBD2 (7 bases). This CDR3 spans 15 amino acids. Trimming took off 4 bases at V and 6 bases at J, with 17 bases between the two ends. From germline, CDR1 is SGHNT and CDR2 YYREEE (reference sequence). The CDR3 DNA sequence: TGTGCCAGCAGCCTAGCTGGGGGGGCCTCCAATGAGCAGTTCTTC. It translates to CASSLAGGASNEQFF.

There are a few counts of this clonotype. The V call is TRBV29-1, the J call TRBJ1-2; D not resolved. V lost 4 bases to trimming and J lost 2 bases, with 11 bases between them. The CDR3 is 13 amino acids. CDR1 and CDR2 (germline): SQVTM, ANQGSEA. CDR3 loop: CSVASERNYGYTF. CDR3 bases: TGCAGCGTTGCCTCTGAACGGAACTATGGCTACACCTTC.

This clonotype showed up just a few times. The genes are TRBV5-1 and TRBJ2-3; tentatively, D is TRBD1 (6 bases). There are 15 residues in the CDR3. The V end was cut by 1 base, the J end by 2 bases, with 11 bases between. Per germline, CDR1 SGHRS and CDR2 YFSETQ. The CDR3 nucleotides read TGCGCCAGCAGCTTGATCGAGGGACACACAGATACGCAGTATTTT. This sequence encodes CASSLIEGHTDTQYF.

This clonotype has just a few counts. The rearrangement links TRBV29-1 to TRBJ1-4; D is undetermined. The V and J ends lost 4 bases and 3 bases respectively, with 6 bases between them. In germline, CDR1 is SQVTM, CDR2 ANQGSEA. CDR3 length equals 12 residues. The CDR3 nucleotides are TGCAGCGTTGCGGAGCCTAATGAAAAACTGTTTTTT. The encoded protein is CSVAEPNEKLFF. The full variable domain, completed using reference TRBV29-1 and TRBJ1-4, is SAVISQKPSRDICQRGTSLTIQCQVDSQVTMMFWYRQQPGQSLTLIATANQGSEATYESGFVIDKFPISRPNLTFSTLTVSNMSPEDSSIYLCSVAEPNEKLFFGSGTQLSVL.

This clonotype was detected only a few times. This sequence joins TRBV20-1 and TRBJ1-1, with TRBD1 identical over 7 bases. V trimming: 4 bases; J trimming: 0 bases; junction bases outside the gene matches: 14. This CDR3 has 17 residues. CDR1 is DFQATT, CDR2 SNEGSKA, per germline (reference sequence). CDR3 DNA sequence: TGCAGTGCTAAAAGCGGGACAGCGGGGTACCTGAACACTGAAGCTTTCTTT. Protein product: CSAKSGTAGYLNTEAFF.

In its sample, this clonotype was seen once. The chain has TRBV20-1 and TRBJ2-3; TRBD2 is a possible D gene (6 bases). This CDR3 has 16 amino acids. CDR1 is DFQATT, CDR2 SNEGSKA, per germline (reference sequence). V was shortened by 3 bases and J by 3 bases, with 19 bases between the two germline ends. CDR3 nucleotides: TGCAGTGCTAGGACGCTAGCCGGGAGTACGACAGATACGCAGTATTTT. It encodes CSARTLAGSTTDTQYF.

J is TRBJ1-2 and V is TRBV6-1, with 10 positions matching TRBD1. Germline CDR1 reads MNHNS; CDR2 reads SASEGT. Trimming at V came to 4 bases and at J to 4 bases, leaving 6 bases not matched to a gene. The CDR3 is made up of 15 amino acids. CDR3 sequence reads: CASSAMGQGTYGYTF. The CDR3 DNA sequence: TGTGCCAGCAGTGCAATGGGACAGGGGACCTATGGCTACACCTTC.

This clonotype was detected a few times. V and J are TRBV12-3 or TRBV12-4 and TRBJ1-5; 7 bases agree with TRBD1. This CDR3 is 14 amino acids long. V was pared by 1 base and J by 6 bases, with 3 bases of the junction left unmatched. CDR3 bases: TGTGCCAGCAGTTTAGTGCAGGGGGGTCAGCCCCAGCATTTT. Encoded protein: CASSLVQGGQPQHF.